The next 28 T cell receptor beta chains were all read from a single sample in a study of T-cell reconstitution after alpha-beta-depleted transplantation in children (dated by TCRdb to about 2016). The library was prepared using PCR. Sequencer: Illumina HiSeq 2500. TCR library preparation used molecular barcoding, with unique molecular identifiers applied to normalize quantification of the TCRbeta repertoire. The public reads were run again by TCRdb, first through fastp at Q25 and then through MiXCR, and only productive beta chains were kept. CDR3 protein sequences are deduplicated, and each keeps its most common genes and DNA. The sample table records roughly 500,000 distinct CDR3 sequences; about 12% of these occur just once. The ten biggest clones cover over 5.5% of the sample. Sequences were derived from PBMCs from the stem cell graft donor, sampled from the stem cell graft. Source of these receptors: a human donor who donated a stem cell graft to a child with combined immunodeficiency.

This chain connects TRBV19 to TRBJ2-1; TRBD1 matches at 7 bases. With V trimmed by 5 bases and J by 7 bases, 8 bases remained unmatched. Germline V gene lookup returns CDR1 LNHDA and CDR2 SQIVND (reference sequence). The CDR3 loop spans 14 amino acids. The CDR3: CASSPRQGMNEQFF. For the CDR3, the DNA is TGTGCCAGTAGTCCCCGACAGGGAATGAATGAGCAGTTCTTC.

This chain uses TRBV7-8 with TRBJ2-1; 9 bases are a match to TRBD2. Germline V gene lookup returns CDR1 SGHVS and CDR2 FQNEAQ. The length of the CDR3 is 16 residues. V was pared by 0 bases and J by 9 bases, with 9 bases of the junction left unmatched. The CDR3 bases are TGTGCCAGCAGCTTAGCGGGCGCTAGCGGGATAGGTGAGCAGTTCTTC. Protein: CASSLAGASGIGEQFF.

This clonotype was seen ten or more times. V and J are TRBV12-3 or TRBV12-4 and TRBJ1-5, with 10 positions matching TRBD1. Trimming took 1 base from V and 0 from J; bases not matched to a gene: 3. The CDR3 sequence is 17 residues long. The CDR3 protein is CASSLGDRGDSNQPQHF. In DNA form, the CDR3 reads TGTGCCAGCAGTTTAGGGGACAGGGGAGATAGCAATCAGCCCCAGCATTTT.

This clonotype was recorded many times. The CDR3 spells CSAIGAGELYEQYF. The CDR3 DNA follows: TGCAGTGCTATAGGAGCGGGGGAACTCTACGAGCAGTACTTC. This chain links TRBV20-1 with TRBJ2-7; 8 bases align to TRBD2. There are 14 residues in the CDR3. From germline, CDR1 is DFQATT and CDR2 SNEGSKA (reference sequence). Losses at the gene ends were 4 bases for V and 3 bases for J; bases not matched to a gene: 8.

This clonotype was seen only a few times. The J gene is TRBJ2-7, the V gene TRBV2, with TRBD2 matching over 12 bases. Germline CDR1 is SNHLY and CDR2 is FYNNEI. This CDR3 contains 15 residues. V lost 6 bases and J lost 6; bases outside the gene matches: 9. This chain's CDR3 is CASRERLAGVGEQYF. CDR3 DNA: TGTGCCAGCAGAGAGCGACTAGCGGGAGTTGGCGAGCAGTACTTC.

This clonotype appeared many times. The V gene is TRBV29-1, the J gene TRBJ2-1, with D possibly being TRBD1 (6 bases). Trimming removed 1 base at V and 1 base at J, with 20 bases between. The CDR3 contains 18 residues. Germline values: CDR1 SQVTM, CDR2 ANQGSEA. As DNA, the CDR3 is TGCAGCGTTGAAGGGGCTGAACAGGGAGTTCGATCCTACAATGAGCAGTTCTTC. It yields the protein CSVEGAEQGVRSYNEQFF.

V and J are TRBV29-1 and TRBJ2-1; 13 bases line up with TRBD2. Germline CDR1 and CDR2: SQVTM and ANQGSEA. The V segment lost 5 bases and the J segment 8 bases; nucleotides outside the gene matches: 9. The CDR3 has 15 amino acids. CDR3 DNA sequence: TGCAGCGTTACCCCCCAAACTAGCGGGAGGGATGAGCAGTTCTTC. Amino acids: CSVTPQTSGRDEQFF.

V and J are TRBV14 and TRBJ2-3; D could derive from TRBD1 or TRBD2 (6 bases each). This CDR3 contains 17 residues. The germline V and J ends were trimmed by 0 bases and 2 bases, with 15 bases remaining between them. The germline V gene has CDR1 SGHDN and CDR2 FVKESK. In DNA, the CDR3 is TGTGCCAGCAGCCAAGAAGGGGGGCGGCATCCCACAGATACGCAGTATTTT. Protein: CASSQEGGRHPTDTQYF. Complete variable domain (other parts from reference TRBV14 and TRBJ2-3): EAGVTQFPSHSVIEKGQTVTLRCDPISGHDNLYWYRRVMGKEIKFLLHFVKESKQDESGMPNNRFLAERTGGTYSTLKVQPAELEDSGVYFCASSQEGGRHPTDTQYFGPGTRLTVL.

This clonotype was counted only a few times. The chain carries TRBV12-3 or TRBV12-4 and TRBJ2-5; D possibly corresponds to TRBD2 (5 bases). V lost 5 bases and J lost 2, with 15 bases in between. The CDR3 consists of 15 residues. This CDR3 reads CASSPRGSGQETQYF. In DNA, the CDR3 is TGTGCCAGCAGTCCCCGGGGTAGTGGGCAAGAGACCCAGTACTTC.

V and J are TRBV6-2 or TRBV6-3 and TRBJ1-1; 9 bases match TRBD1. Germline CDR1 reads MNHEY; CDR2 reads SVGEGT. The trim removed 8 bases at V and 6 bases at J, leaving 7 bases unmatched. The CDR3 consists of 13 residues. CDR3: CASLDRGRPEAFF. The CDR3 DNA sequence: TGTGCCAGCTTGGACAGGGGACGACCTGAAGCTTTCTTT.

As DNA, the CDR3 is TGTGCCAGCGCACCCGACAGGGCCTATAATTCACCCCTCCACTTT. Translated: CASAPDRAYNSPLHF. This chain connects TRBV6-1 to TRBJ1-6; 7 nucleotides align to TRBD1. The ends lost 8 bases at V and 2 bases at J; junction bases unmatched: 6. This CDR3 has 15 residues. Germline V gene lookup returns CDR1 MNHNS and CDR2 SASEGT.

The rearrangement joins TRBV11-2 to TRBJ2-2; 13 bases line up with TRBD2. Germline-derived CDR1 and CDR2 are SGHAT and FQNNGV. V dropped 2 bases and J dropped 6; count of bases not matched to a gene: 0. The CDR3 extends over 15 amino acids. The CDR3 sequence: CASSLTSGGAGELFF. The CDR3 DNA follows: TGTGCCAGCAGCTTAACTAGCGGGGGGGCCGGGGAGCTGTTTTTT.

V is TRBV20-1 and J is TRBJ2-5; possible D gene TRBD2, 5 bases. Trimming shortened V by 5 bases and J by 2 bases, and 9 bases separated the two germline ends. The CDR3 runs 12 residues. Germline V gene lookup returns CDR1 DFQATT and CDR2 SNEGSKA (reference sequence). The CDR3 sequence is CSAWTGQETQYF. CDR3 sequence (DNA): TGCAGTGCTTGGACGGGACAAGAGACCCAGTACTTC.

This clonotype showed up just a few times. The rearrangement joins TRBV6-2 or TRBV6-3 to TRBJ2-1; no reliable D call. The germline V gene has CDR1 MNHEY and CDR2 SVGEGT. This CDR3 has 13 residues. V dropped 2 bases and J dropped 4 bases, with 6 bases sitting between them. CDR3 sequence: CASSYGEYNEQFF. The CDR3 DNA reads TGTGCCAGCAGTTACGGAGAATACAATGAGCAGTTCTTC.

The chain recombines TRBV9 with TRBJ1-2; 12 bases agree with TRBD1. V lost 4 bases and J lost 4; bases outside the gene matches: 11. The CDR3 covers 17 residues. Germline loops: CDR1 SGDLS, CDR2 YYNGEE. CDR3 nucleotides: TGTGCCAGCAGCCGAGGGGACAGGGGGCGCGTGGGCTATGGCTACACCTTC. Amino acids: CASSRGDRGRVGYGYTF. Combining the CDR3 with reference TRBV9 and TRBJ1-2 gives the whole variable domain DSGVTQTPKHLITATGQRVTLRCSPRSGDLSVYWYQQSLDQGLQFLIQYYNGEERAKGNILERFSAQQFPDLHSELNLSSLELGDSALYFCASSRGDRGRVGYGYTFGSGTRLTVV.

CDR3 bases: TGTGCCAGCGGGGAGACAGGGGTCGGGGAGCTGTTTTTT. Amino acids: CASGETGVGELFF. The chain uses TRBV12-3 or TRBV12-4 and TRBJ2-2, with 8 positions matching TRBD1. This CDR3 has 13 amino acids. With V trimmed by 8 bases and J by 7 bases, 6 bases remained unmatched.

This chain uses TRBV3-1 with TRBJ2-3; D gene uncertain. The J call is uncertain, as TRBJ1-5 better fits the DNA end. The CDR3 loop spans 14 amino acids. The germline V gene has CDR1 LGHDT and CDR2 YNNKEL (reference sequence). This chain's CDR3 is CASSLEETTDTQHF. CDR3 sequence (DNA): TGTGCCAGCAGCCTGGAAGAAACCACAGATACGCAGCATTTT.

In this sample, this clonotype turned up a few times. This sequence joins TRBV6-5 and TRBJ1-1, with D unresolved. The length of the CDR3 is 13 residues. Trimming removed 3 bases from V and 6 bases from J, with 11 bases in between. Germline CDR1 and CDR2: MNHEY and SVGAGI. The CDR3 nucleotides read TGTGCCAGCAGTTATCTTCTTAACGCTGAAGCTTTCTTT. Its protein product is CASSYLLNAEAFF.

The chain employs TRBV25-1 and TRBJ1-1, with no clear D. Germline loops: CDR1 MGHDK, CDR2 SYGVNS. The CDR3 spans 12 residues. Trimming removed 8 bases from V and 3 bases from J, with 10 bases in between. The CDR3 DNA reads TGTGCCAGCGCGCTGGGCGACACTGAAGCTTTCTTT. Amino acid sequence: CASALGDTEAFF. Using reference TRBV25-1 and TRBJ1-1 for the parts outside the CDR3, the full variable domain is EADIYQTPRYLVIGTGKKITLECSQTMGHDKMYWYQQDPGMELHLIHYSYGVNSTEKGDLSSESTVSRIRTEHFPLTLESARPSHTSQYLCASALGDTEAFFGQGTRLTVV.

V gene TRBV30 combines with J gene TRBJ2-2; D is unclear. The germline gives CDR1 GTSNPN, CDR2 SVGIG (reference sequence). Trimming cost V 0 bases and J 9 bases, with 5 bases left between them. The CDR3 covers 11 residues. The DNA for the CDR3 is TGTGCCTGGAGTGTAGCTCGGGAGCTGTTTTTT. Translation gives CAWSVARELFF.

V gene TRBV18 combines with J gene TRBJ2-7; the D is unclear. This CDR3 contains 13 residues. Trimming removed 1 base from V and 3 bases from J, with 7 bases in between. Germline values: CDR1 KGHSH, CDR2 LQKENI. The CDR3 bases are TGTGCCAGCTCACCACAGAACAGCTACGAGCAGTACTTC. Translated: CASSPQNSYEQYF.

CDR3 nucleotide sequence: TGCAGTGCTAGATCATGGACAGGGAACACTGAAGCTTTCTTT. This translates into CSARSWTGNTEAFF. The chain links TRBV20-1 to TRBJ1-1; 7 positions match TRBD1. The germline gives CDR1 DFQATT, CDR2 SNEGSKA (reference sequence). The CDR3 is 14 amino acids. V lost 2 bases to trimming and J lost 1 base; unmatched junction nucleotides: 4.

The chain combines TRBV6-1 with TRBJ2-5; TRBD1 agrees at 7 bases. Germline lookup yields CDR1 MNHNS and CDR2 SASEGT. CDR3 size: 15 residues. The V segment lost 5 bases and the J segment 5 bases; nucleotides outside the gene matches: 11. CDR3 residues: CASSPQGDLEETQYF. The CDR3 nucleotides read TGTGCCAGCAGTCCCCAGGGGGATTTGGAGGAGACCCAGTACTTC.

This clonotype was observed a few times. V usage is TRBV7-2 and J usage is TRBJ2-7; maybe TRBD1 (5 bases). CDR1 is SGHTA and CDR2 is FQGNSA in the germline V gene. Trimming removed 1 base at V and 5 bases at J, with 15 bases between. The CDR3 covers 15 residues. The CDR3 region has the DNA TGTGCCAGCAGCTTAGATGGACAATTTCACAACGAGCAGTACTTC. Translated, it gives CASSLDGQFHNEQYF.

In its sample, this clonotype was seen a few times. The chain has TRBV4-2 and TRBJ1-6; 7 bases match TRBD1. CDR3 size: 13 residues. Germline assignment: CDR1 LGHNA and CDR2 YNFKEQ. V shed 3 bases and J 8 bases; nucleotides not matched to a gene: 1. The CDR3 coding sequence is TGTGCCAGCAGCCACACAGGGGATTCACCCCTCCACTTT. Its protein is CASSHTGDSPLHF.

The V gene is TRBV4-2, the J gene TRBJ2-7; no clear D. CDR3 length: 14 amino acids. Germline V gene data show CDR1 as LGHNA and CDR2 as YNFKEQ. V lost 0 bases and J lost 2, with 8 bases in between. CDR3 DNA: TGTGCCAGCAGCCAAGAAGTGAGCCCCTACGAGCAGTACTTC. It yields the protein CASSQEVSPYEQYF.

There are a few counts of this clonotype. The rearrangement joins TRBV29-1 to TRBJ2-4; no clear D gene. Deletions cut 2 bases from V and 3 bases from J, with 5 bases between. This CDR3 has 12 residues. The germline gives CDR1 SQVTM, CDR2 ANQGSEA. CDR3 in amino acids: CSVEPLKNIQYF. Written as DNA, the CDR3 is TGCAGCGTTGAACCGCTCAAAAACATTCAGTACTTC.

The gene calls are TRBV7-9 and TRBJ2-2; D perhaps matches TRBD2 (6 bases). Germline V gene lookup returns CDR1 SEHNR and CDR2 FQNEAQ (reference sequence). The CDR3 totals 13 residues. This CDR3 is CASGRGNTGELFF. CDR3 DNA: TGTGCTAGTGGGCGGGGCAACACCGGGGAGCTGTTTTTT.